This is a list of T cell receptor beta chains from one sample in a study of shared clonotypes between healthy human individuals. The method was immunoSEQ multiplex PCR; TCRdb's version includes in-frame clones alone and lacks a portion of them. The sample includes 950,000 to 1,200,000 clones, approximately 80% of them seen just once. The specimen sequenced was memory CD4+ T cells from PBMCs. Receptor source: a man in his late teens or twenties in good health. Some clones in this sample may be carry-over from other donors' samples. CDR3s include the opening cysteine and the closing phenylalanine or tryptophan. The order of the fields is clone size, V gene, D gene, J gene, CDR3 protein, CDR3 DNA. A D gene is named only where the DNA matches it firmly. Some rows have no size entry. The others give once, few or many, or a class for an expanded clone.

size: NA
V: TRBV28
D: NA
J: TRBJ1-4
CDR3: CASSLVADLNEKLFF
DNA: TGTGCCAGCAGTTTAGTGGCGGACCTTAATGAAAAACTGTTTTTT

size: NA
V: TRBV2
D: TRBD1
J: TRBJ2-3
CDR3: CASSEAGTGKADTQYF
DNA: TGTGCCAGCAGTGAAGCGGGGACAGGGAAGGCAGATACGCAGTATTTT

size: NA
V: TRBV11-1
D: NA
J: TRBJ2-4
CDR3: CASSLGKNIQYF
DNA: TGTGCCAGCAGCTTGGGGAAAAACATTCAGTACTTC

size: NA
V: TRBV2
D: TRBD1
J: TRBJ2-2
CDR3: CASRQFSSPGQGLTGELFF
DNA: TGTGCCAGCAGACAATTTTCATCTCCGGGACAGGGGTTGACCGGGGAGCTGTTTTTT

size: NA
V: TRBV10-3
D: TRBD1
J: TRBJ2-7
CDR3: CAISDAGTGNYEQYF
DNA: TGTGCCATCAGTGATGCCGGGACAGGGAACTACGAGCAGTACTTC

size: few
V: TRBV6-5
D: TRBD2
J: TRBJ2-1
CDR3: CASSYFSGAYNEQFF
DNA: TGTGCCAGCAGTTACTTTAGCGGGGCCTACAATGAGCAGTTCTTC

size: NA
V: TRBV7-9
D: NA
J: TRBJ2-1
CDR3: CASSSGQVGSFF
DNA: TGTGCCAGCAGCTCCGGACAAGTAGGGTCGTTCTTC

size: NA
V: TRBV2
D: NA
J: TRBJ2-7
CDR3: CASRQDSYEQYF
DNA: TGTGCCAGCAGGCAGGACTCCTACGAGCAGTACTTC

size: NA
V: TRBV30
D: NA
J: TRBJ2-3
CDR3: CAWADYGGVSTDTQYF
DNA: TGTGCCTGGGCCGACTACGGGGGAGTAAGCACAGATACGCAGTATTTT

size: NA
V: TRBV4-3
D: TRBD1
J: TRBJ1-5
CDR3: CASSQDYRGHLSNQPQHF
DNA: TGCGCCAGCAGCCAAGATTACAGGGGGCACCTTAGCAATCAGCCCCAGCATTTT

size: NA
V: TRBV29-1
D: NA
J: TRBJ1-1
CDR3: CSVDRGLNTEAFF
DNA: TGCAGCGTTGATCGAGGGTTGAACACTGAAGCTTTCTTT

size: NA
V: TRBV19
D: NA
J: TRBJ1-2
CDR3: CASAEREIDGYTF
DNA: TGTGCCAGCGCTGAGAGGGAAATTGATGGCTACACCTTC